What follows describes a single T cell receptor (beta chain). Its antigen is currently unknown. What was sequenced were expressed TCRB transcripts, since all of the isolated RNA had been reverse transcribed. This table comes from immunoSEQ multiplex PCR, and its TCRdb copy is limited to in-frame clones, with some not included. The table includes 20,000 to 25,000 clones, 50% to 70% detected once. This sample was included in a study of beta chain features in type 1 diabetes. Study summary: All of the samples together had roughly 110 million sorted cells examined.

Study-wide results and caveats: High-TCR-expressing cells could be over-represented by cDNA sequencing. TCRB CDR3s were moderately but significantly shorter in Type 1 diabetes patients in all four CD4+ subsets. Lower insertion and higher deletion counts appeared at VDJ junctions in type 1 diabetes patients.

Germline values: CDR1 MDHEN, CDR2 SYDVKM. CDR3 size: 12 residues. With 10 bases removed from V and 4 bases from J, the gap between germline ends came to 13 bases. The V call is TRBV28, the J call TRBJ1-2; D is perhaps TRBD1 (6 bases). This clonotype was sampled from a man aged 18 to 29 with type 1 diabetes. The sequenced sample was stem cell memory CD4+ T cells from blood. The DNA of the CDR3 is TGTGCCACCCGACGGGACATCTATGGCTACACCTTC. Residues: CATRRDIYGYTF.